These T cell receptor beta chains were read from a single sample in a study of T cell responses to AZD1222 COVID-19 vaccine. Libraries were prepared by immunoSEQ multiplex PCR; TCRdb keeps only in-frame clonotypes and omits some of them. Here the sample spans around 96,000 clones, roughly 84% being singletons. The material was peripheral blood, obtained 28 days after the second AZD1222 dose. All receptors come from an adult who received the AZD1222 COVID-19 vaccine. Both conserved end residues are part of each CDR3. Each record gives: clone size, D gene, J gene, V gene, CDR3 protein, CDR3 DNA. A D gene is named only where the DNA matches it firmly. Clone size appears in some rows only: once, few, many, or a class for an expanded clone.

NA,NA,TRBJ1-6,TRBV5-1,CASSLQKPGANSPLHF,TGCGCCAGCAGCTTGCAGAAGCCCGGGGCAAATTCACCCCTCCACTTT
NA,TRBD2,TRBJ2-2,TRBV10-3,CAISSGLALNTGELFF,TGTGCCATCAGTTCTGGACTAGCGCTAAACACCGGGGAGCTGTTTTTT
NA,NA,TRBJ1-2,TRBV7-2,CATKRGDFDGYTF,TGTGCCACCAAACGGGGAGATTTTGATGGCTACACCTTC
NA,TRBD1,TRBJ1-1,TRBV5-1,CASSLGTGGLSNTEAFF,TGCGCCAGCAGCTTGGGGACAGGGGGCCTATCTAACACTGAAGCTTTCTTT
NA,TRBD1,TRBJ2-2,TRBV9,CASSSPPGQGPSNTGELFF,TGTGCCAGCAGCAGCCCCCCGGGACAGGGACCCTCGAACACCGGGGAGCTGTTTTTT
few,TRBD1,TRBJ1-6,TRBV5-5,CASSLWTGDSPLHF,TGTGCCAGCAGCTTGTGGACAGGGGATTCACCCCTCCACTTT
NA,TRBD1,TRBJ2-3,TRBV18,CASSPPQGGTDTQYF,TGTGCCAGCTCACCACCCCAGGGGGGCACAGATACGCAGTATTTT
once,NA,TRBJ2-7,TRBV19,CASSILADSSYEQYF,TGTGCCAGTAGTATACTGGCAGACAGCTCCTACGAGCAGTACTTC
NA,NA,TRBJ1-5,TRBV19,CATRTTGNQPQHF,TGTGCTACAAGAACGACGGGTAATCAGCCCCAGCATTTT
NA,NA,TRBJ1-2,TRBV6-5,CATRTANYGYTF,TGTGCCACCCGGACCGCAAACTATGGCTACACCTTC
NA,NA,TRBJ2-7,TRBV10-2,CASSEQGRDEQYF,TGCGCCAGCAGTGAGCAAGGCAGGGACGAGCAGTACTTC
NA,NA,TRBJ1-4,TRBV28,CASSSGGFLGEKLFF,TGTGCCAGCAGTTCTGGGGGGTTCCTGGGGGAAAAACTGTTTTTT
once,NA,TRBJ1-2,TRBV10-3,CAISEFEGKENGYTF,TGTGCCATCAGTGAGTTCGAGGGGAAGGAGAATGGCTACACCTTC
NA,NA,TRBJ2-3,TRBV6-6,CASSYGDTQYF,TGTGCCAGCAGTTACGGCGATACGCAGTATTTT
NA,NA,TRBJ1-4,TRBV28,CASSLPGGEKLFF,TGTGCCAGCAGCCTTCCGGGGGGTGAAAAACTGTTTTTT
NA,NA,TRBJ1-1,TRBV27,CASMDYGNEAFF,TGTGCCAGCATGGACTACGGGAATGAAGCTTTCTTT
few,TRBD2,TRBJ2-1,TRBV6-5,CASRGGTSSYNEQFF,TGTGCCAGCAGAGGCGGGACTAGCTCCTACAATGAGCAGTTCTTC
NA,NA,TRBJ1-1,TRBV2,CASVEGITEAFF,TGTGCCAGCGTCGAGGGTATCACTGAAGCTTTCTTT
NA,NA,TRBJ2-5,TRBV6-5,CASSPRLPEETQYF,TGTGCCAGCAGTCCCCGACTACCCGAAGAGACCCAGTACTTC
NA,TRBD1,TRBJ1-6,TRBV27,CASSPPTGHSPLHF,TGTGCCAGCAGTCCACCGACAGGGCATTCACCCCTCCACTTT
NA,TRBD1,TRBJ1-4,TRBV27,CASSLDRTGGRRGAYEKLFF,TGTGCCAGCAGTTTAGATAGGACAGGGGGTCGACGTGGGGCGTATGAAAAACTGTTTTTT
NA,TRBD1,TRBJ1-2,TRBV4-3,CASSQDSGGYGYTF,TGCGCCAGCAGCCAAGATTCAGGGGGCTATGGCTACACCTTC
NA,TRBD2,TRBJ2-7,TRBV28,CASRLARAGGSSYEQYF,TGTGCCAGCAGACTAGCCCGGGCGGGGGGGAGCTCCTACGAGCAGTACTTC
once,NA,TRBJ1-5,TRBV12-3/TRBV12-4,CASSQDRYQPQHF,TGTGCCAGCAGTCAAGACAGGTATCAGCCCCAGCATTTT
NA,NA,TRBJ2-7,TRBV21-1,CASSKVPAGSSYEQYF,TGTGCCAGCAGCAAAGTTCCAGCGGGCAGCTCCTACGAGCAGTACTTC
NA,NA,TRBJ1-2,TRBV13,CASSLGDSGYGYTF,TGTGCCAGCAGCTTAGGCGACAGCGGCTATGGCTACACCTTC
few,TRBD1,TRBJ1-1,TRBV2,CASSPTGPNTEAFF,TGTGCCAGCTCTCCGACAGGGCCGAACACTGAAGCTTTCTTT
NA,NA,TRBJ1-3,TRBV7-2,CASSAIATGNTIYF,TGTGCCAGCAGCGCCATAGCCACTGGAAACACCATATATTTT
once,NA,TRBJ1-1,TRBV2,CASSRAGALEAFF,TGTGCCAGCAGTCGCGCAGGGGCCCTTGAAGCTTTCTTT
NA,NA,TRBJ1-2,TRBV7-2,CASSLDRSNYGYTF,TGTGCCAGCAGCTTAGACCGCTCTAACTATGGCTACACCTTC
NA,NA,TRBJ1-3,TRBV18,CASSPPASISGNTIYF,TGTGCCAGCTCACCACCTGCCTCGATCTCTGGAAACACCATATATTTT
few,NA,TRBJ2-2,TRBV5-6,CASSLAVNTGELFF,TGTGCCAGCAGCTTGGCAGTGAACACCGGGGAGCTGTTTTTT
NA,TRBD1,TRBJ2-3,TRBV4-2,CASSQEGQSADTQYF,TGTGCCAGCAGCCAAGAGGGACAGTCGGCAGATACGCAGTATTTT
NA,TRBD1,TRBJ2-1,TRBV27,CASSPPRDRTSREQFF,TGTGCCAGCAGTCCGCCCCGGGACAGGACCTCTCGGGAGCAGTTCTTC
NA,TRBD2,TRBJ2-2,TRBV3-1/TRBV3-2,CASSSARGGRTGELFF,TGTGCCAGCAGTTCCGCGCGGGGGGGCAGGACCGGGGAGCTGTTTTTT
few,NA,TRBJ2-3,TRBV18,CASSGTQQDTQYF,TGTGCCAGCTCCGGGACCCAACAAGATACGCAGTATTTT
NA,NA,TRBJ1-2,TRBV28,CASSRNYGYTF,TGTGCCAGCAGCCGAAACTATGGCTACACCTTC
NA,NA,TRBJ2-4,TRBV6-5,CASSQGGPLGDIQYF,TGTGCCAGCAGCCAGGGGGGGCCACTAGGGGACATTCAGTACTTC
NA,NA,TRBJ2-1,TRBV2,CASSIDSYNEQFF,TGTGCCAGCAGTATTGACAGCTACAATGAGCAGTTCTTC
NA,TRBD2,TRBJ2-5,TRBV3-1/TRBV3-2,CASSRNSGRNQETQYF,TGTGCCAGCAGCCGGAACAGCGGGAGGAACCAAGAGACCCAGTACTTC
NA,TRBD2,TRBJ2-7,TRBV25-1,CASSDMTSGDPYEQYF,TGTGCCAGCAGCGATATGACTAGCGGGGATCCGTACGAGCAGTACTTC
NA,NA,TRBJ1-1,TRBV10-2,CASSLPNTEAFF,TGCGCCAGCAGCCTCCCGAACACTGAAGCTTTCTTT
NA,TRBD1,TRBJ1-2,TRBV28,CASSLTAGGNYGYTF,TGTGCCAGCAGTTTGACGGCAGGGGGCAACTATGGCTACACCTTC
NA,NA,TRBJ1-2,TRBV30,CAWSLRTAYGYTF,TGTGCCTGGAGCCTGAGGACAGCTTATGGCTACACCTTC
NA,NA,TRBJ1-5,TRBV3-1/TRBV3-2,CASSQSGDQPQHF,TGTGCCAGCAGCCAATCGGGGGATCAGCCCCAGCATTTT
NA,NA,TRBJ1-6,TRBV2,CASSRGSYNSPLHF,TGTGCCAGCAGTCGGGGGTCCTATAATTCACCCCTCCACTTT
NA,TRBD1,TRBJ1-5,TRBV28,CASSPRQGMEKPQHF,TGTGCCAGCAGTCCCAGACAGGGTATGGAAAAGCCCCAGCATTTT
once,NA,TRBJ2-7,TRBV6-5,CASRGGVGPSYEQYF,TGTGCCAGCAGAGGCGGGGTCGGTCCCTCCTACGAGCAGTACTTC
once,NA,TRBJ1-4,TRBV6-5,CASSYSNLGEKLFF,TGTGCCAGCAGTTACTCGAATCTGGGTGAAAAACTGTTTTTT
NA,TRBD1,TRBJ1-2,TRBV29-1,CSVDDRGPYGYTF,TGCAGCGTTGATGACAGGGGGCCCTATGGCTACACCTTC
NA,NA,TRBJ2-1,TRBV3-1/TRBV3-2,CASSRDENVYNEQFF,TGTGCCAGCAGCCGCGACGAGAACGTATACAATGAGCAGTTCTTC
NA,NA,TRBJ2-6,TRBV6-4,CASIITASGANVLTF,TGTGCCAGCATCATCACAGCCTCTGGGGCCAACGTCCTGACTTTC
NA,NA,TRBJ2-6,TRBV11-2,CASSLRRASGANVLTF,TGTGCCAGCAGCTTACGACGAGCCTCTGGGGCCAACGTCCTGACTTTC
NA,NA,TRBJ2-7,TRBV6-5,CASSYSGTGSRYEQYF,TGTGCCAGCAGTTACTCGGGCACAGGGAGTCGCTACGAGCAGTACTTC
NA,TRBD1,TRBJ1-3,TRBV9,CASSVGRGNGNTIYF,TGTGCCAGCAGCGTAGGCAGGGGGAATGGAAACACCATATATTTT
few,NA,TRBJ2-2,TRBV19,CASRAIGVTGELFF,TGTGCCAGTAGGGCCATAGGGGTCACCGGGGAGCTGTTTTTT
once,TRBD1,TRBJ2-7,TRBV27,CASSKYMGQGHSYEQYF,TGTGCCAGCAGTAAATACATGGGACAGGGCCACTCCTACGAGCAGTACTTC
NA,TRBD2,TRBJ2-3,TRBV30,CAWSGASGGDTQYF,TGTGCCTGGAGTGGGGCTAGCGGGGGTGATACGCAGTATTTT
NA,TRBD1,TRBJ2-5,TRBV7-8,CASSKDREETQYF,TGTGCCAGCAGCAAAGACAGGGAAGAGACCCAGTACTTC